These 21 T cell receptor beta chains were sequenced from one sample in a study of blood T cell repertoires in COVID-19. This table comes from immunoSEQ multiplex PCR, and its TCRdb copy is limited to in-frame clones, with some not included. The sample holds some 250,000 clones, roughly 86% seen once. Sequenced material: peripheral blood. The source of these receptors is a woman in her fifties or sixties with COVID-19, enrolled during active disease.

The chain uses TRBV15 and TRBJ1-5; 8 nucleotides align to TRBD1. Germline CDR1 LNHNV, CDR2 YYDKDF (reference sequence). This CDR3 spans 16 amino acids. The V and J ends lost 3 bases and 3 bases, in that order; junction bases with no gene match: 7. The DNA for the CDR3 is TGTGCCACCAGCAGCGACAGGGGAAGGGTCAATCAGCCCCAGCATTTT. It yields the protein CATSSDRGRVNQPQHF.

V and J are TRBV6-2 or TRBV6-3 and TRBJ2-1, with 8 bases that match TRBD2. Germline CDR1 is MNHEY and CDR2 is SVGEGT. The CDR3 runs 14 residues. The junction had 6 bases not matched to a gene; V was cut back by 5 bases and J by 6 bases. CDR3: CASSPIGRANEQFF. Here the CDR3 DNA reads TGTGCCAGCAGTCCAATCGGGAGGGCCAATGAGCAGTTCTTC.

This chain uses TRBV20-1 with TRBJ2-4, with 12 bases that match TRBD1. With 6 bases clipped from V and 6 bases from J, the junction kept 9 bases outside the gene matches. This CDR3 contains 15 residues. In germline, CDR1 is DFQATT, CDR2 SNEGSKA (reference sequence). CDR3: CSASSGTGGGNIQYF. In nucleotides, the CDR3 is TGCAGTGCAAGTTCCGGGACAGGGGGCGGAAACATTCAGTACTTC.

The chain links TRBV15 to TRBJ2-7, with D uncertain. The CDR3 has 14 residues. Germline CDR1 and CDR2: LNHNV and YYDKDF (reference sequence). V was cut by 1 base and J by 2 bases, with 9 bases left in between. As DNA, the CDR3 is TGTGCCACCAGCAGAGTGGGCTCGACCTACGAGCAGTACTTC. This codes for CATSRVGSTYEQYF.

This rearrangement joins TRBV24-1 to TRBJ2-1; tentative D call: TRBD1 (6 bases). V was pared by 4 bases and J by 8 bases, with 17 bases between. Germline V gives CDR1 KGHDR, CDR2 SFDVKD. This CDR3 comprises 15 residues. DNA for the CDR3: TGTGCCACCAGTGAACCTGGACAGAGTCCCCATGAGCAGTTCTTC. Translation: CATSEPGQSPHEQFF.

The rearrangement links TRBV28 to TRBJ2-1, with D hard to call. Deletions cut 6 bases from V and 6 bases from J, with 18 bases between. Germline V gives CDR1 MDHEN, CDR2 SYDVKM. This CDR3 comprises 15 residues. The CDR3 reads CASSSTENKVNEQFF. The CDR3 nucleotides are TGTGCCAGCAGCTCTACAGAGAATAAGGTCAATGAGCAGTTCTTC.

The J gene is TRBJ2-7, the V gene TRBV20-1, with D possibly matching TRBD1 (5 bases). Deletions cut 3 bases from V and 7 bases from J, with 16 bases between. The CDR3 is made up of 13 amino acids. The germline V gene encodes CDR1 DFQATT and CDR2 SNEGSKA (reference sequence). The CDR3 DNA reads as TGCAGTGCTAGTAACAGGAACCCCCTGGAGCAGTACTTC. It specifies CSASNRNPLEQYF.

The V gene is TRBV6-5, the J gene TRBJ1-2, with a tentative D call TRBD1 (5 bases). V lost 7 bases to trimming and J lost 13 bases, with 16 bases between them. Germline CDR1 is MNHEY and CDR2 is SVGAGI. CDR3 length: 11 amino acids. The CDR3, as DNA: TGTGCCAGCACAGGGTCTATGGTTCGCACCTTC. It is translated as CASTGSMVRTF.

The chain recombines TRBV15 with TRBJ2-7; possibly TRBD1 for D (5 bases). V lost 3 bases, J lost 6 bases, and 15 bases lay in between. Germline CDR1 is LNHNV and CDR2 is YYDKDF (reference sequence). The CDR3 is made up of 14 amino acids. DNA for the CDR3: TGTGCCACCAGCAGGGACATCGTCTTCTCCGAGCAGTACTTC. Translation gives CATSRDIVFSEQYF. Full variable domain (missing parts from reference TRBV15 and TRBJ2-7): DAMVIQNPRYQVTQFGKPVTLSCSQTLNHNVMYWYQQKSSQAPKLLFHYYDKDFNNEADTPDNFQSRRPNTSFCFLDIRSPGLGDTAMYLCATSRDIVFSEQYFGPGTRLTVT.

The gene calls are TRBV6-2 or TRBV6-3 and TRBJ2-7; D ambiguous. Germline V gene data show CDR1 as MNHEY and CDR2 as SVGEGT. Deletions cut 2 bases from V and 6 bases from J, with 8 bases between. The CDR3 consists of 12 residues. CDR3: CASSYAFGEQYF. DNA of the CDR3: TGTGCCAGCAGTTACGCGTTCGGCGAGCAGTACTTC.

The chain uses TRBV7-2 and TRBJ2-2; TRBD2 matches at 12 bases. This CDR3 contains 17 residues. V gave up 5 bases and J gave up 8 bases; unmatched junction bases: 12. In germline, CDR1 is SGHTA, CDR2 FQGNSA. This chain's CDR3 is CASSGGLAGRGDGELFF. CDR3 nucleotide sequence: TGTGCCAGCAGCGGAGGACTAGCGGGAAGGGGGGATGGGGAGCTGTTTTTT.

V is TRBV19 and J is TRBJ2-7, with D perhaps TRBD1 (5 bases). V was pared by 4 bases and J by 2 bases, with 12 bases between. CDR3 length equals 14 residues. Germline lookup yields CDR1 LNHDA and CDR2 SQIVND (reference sequence). In DNA form, the CDR3 reads TGTGCCAGTAGTACCGGGCCAGGGCCCTACGAGCAGTACTTC. It encodes CASSTGPGPYEQYF.

J is TRBJ2-1 and V is TRBV6-1, with TRBD2 matching 10 bases. In germline, CDR1 is MNHNS, CDR2 SASEGT. V lost 2 bases, J lost 4 bases, and 5 bases stayed unmatched. The CDR3 runs 16 residues. CDR3 DNA: TGTGCCAGCAGTGAATGGTCTAGCGGGAGATACAATGAGCAGTTCTTC. It codes for CASSEWSSGRYNEQFF.

The CDR3 sequence is CASSDRQGRSSYEQYF. The CDR3, as DNA: TGTGCCAGCAGCGACCGACAGGGCAGGAGCTCCTACGAGCAGTACTTC. The V call is TRBV5-4, the J call TRBJ2-7; TRBD1 matches at 7 bases. This CDR3 region has 16 residues. Germline V gives CDR1 SGHNT, CDR2 YYREEE (reference sequence). The trim removed 4 bases at V and 0 bases at J, leaving 10 bases unmatched.

The chain carries TRBV6-1 and TRBJ2-7, with D perhaps matching TRBD2 (6 bases). In germline, CDR1 is MNHNS, CDR2 SASEGT. With 3 bases removed from V and 5 bases from J, the gap between germline ends came to 8 bases. The CDR3 runs 12 residues. CDR3 DNA: TGTGCCAGCAGTGAGGGGGGAAACGAGCAGTACTTC. Its protein product is CASSEGGNEQYF.

V and J are TRBV3-1 (or the pseudogene TRBV3-2) and TRBJ2-5, with TRBD2 matching over 8 bases. The CDR3 covers 15 residues. Germline V gene sequence: CDR1 LGHDT, CDR2 YNNKEL (reference sequence). After removal of 2 bases from V and 5 bases from J, the junction contained 7 bases not matched to a gene. The CDR3 reads CASSQQGLVGETQYF. As DNA, the CDR3 is TGTGCCAGCAGCCAACAGGGACTAGTTGGGGAGACCCAGTACTTC.

The V call is TRBV7-7, the J call TRBJ2-1, with TRBD1 matching over 8 bases. The germline CDR1 and CDR2 sequences are SSHAT and FNYEAQ (reference sequence). The CDR3 is made up of 13 amino acids. Germline trimming cut 3 bases from V and 7 bases from J; bases unmatched to any gene: 2. The CDR3 DNA reads TGTGCCAGCAGCTTTAACAGGGGGAATGAGCAGTTCTTC. Its translation is CASSFNRGNEQFF.

This clone has just one count. This specimen includes other DNA sequences encoding the same CDR3. V gene TRBV6-1 combines with J gene TRBJ2-1; D is undetermined. V was clipped by 1 base and J by 4 bases, with 5 bases between them. Germline CDR1 is MNHNS and CDR2 is SASEGT. This CDR3 region has 13 residues. This chain's CDR3 is CASSEGLYNEQFF. CDR3 nucleotide sequence: TGTGCCAGCAGTGAAGGTCTATACAATGAGCAGTTCTTC.

The rearrangement joins TRBV18 to TRBJ1-6; TRBD1 agrees at 9 bases. The CDR3 runs 15 residues. V gave up 6 bases and J gave up 5 bases; unmatched junction bases: 5. Germline loops: CDR1 KGHSH, CDR2 LQKENI. In DNA form, the CDR3 reads TGTGCCAGCTCCCCAGGGACAGGGAATAATTCACCCCTCCACTTT. It yields the protein CASSPGTGNNSPLHF.

V and J are TRBV19 and TRBJ1-5; 8 nucleotides line up with TRBD1. V shed 3 bases and J 7 bases; nucleotides not matched to a gene: 8. Looked up from germline, CDR1 is LNHDA and CDR2 is SQIVND (reference sequence). This CDR3 has 15 amino acids. The chain's CDR3 is CASSISGGAEQPQHF. The CDR3 DNA sequence: TGTGCCAGTAGTATTTCAGGGGGCGCCGAGCAGCCCCAGCATTTT.

This clone has only a few counts. This chain connects TRBV5-4 to TRBJ2-1; the match to TRBD1 covers 8 bases. The CDR3 totals 14 residues. Germline V gene data show CDR1 as SGHNT and CDR2 as YYREEE (reference sequence). V shed 5 bases and J 5 bases; nucleotides not matched to a gene: 6. CDR3 nucleotides: TGTGCCAGCAGTCTGGACAGGGCCCACAATGAGCAGTTCTTC. Translated: CASSLDRAHNEQFF.